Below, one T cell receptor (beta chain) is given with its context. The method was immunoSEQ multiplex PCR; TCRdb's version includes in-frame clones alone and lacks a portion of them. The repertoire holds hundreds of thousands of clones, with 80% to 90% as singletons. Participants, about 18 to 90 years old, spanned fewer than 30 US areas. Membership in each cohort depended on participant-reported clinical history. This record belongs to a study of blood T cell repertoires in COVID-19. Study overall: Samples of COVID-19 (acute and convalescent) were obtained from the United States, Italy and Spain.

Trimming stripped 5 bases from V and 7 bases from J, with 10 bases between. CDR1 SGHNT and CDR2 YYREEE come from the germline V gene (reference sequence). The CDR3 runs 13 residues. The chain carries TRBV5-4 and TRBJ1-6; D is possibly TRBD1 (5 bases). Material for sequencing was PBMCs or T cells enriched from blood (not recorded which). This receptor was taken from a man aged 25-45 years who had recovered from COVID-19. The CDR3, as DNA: TGTGCCAGCAGGGGGGGAGAGAATTCACCCCTCCACTTT. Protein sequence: CASRGGENSPLHF.